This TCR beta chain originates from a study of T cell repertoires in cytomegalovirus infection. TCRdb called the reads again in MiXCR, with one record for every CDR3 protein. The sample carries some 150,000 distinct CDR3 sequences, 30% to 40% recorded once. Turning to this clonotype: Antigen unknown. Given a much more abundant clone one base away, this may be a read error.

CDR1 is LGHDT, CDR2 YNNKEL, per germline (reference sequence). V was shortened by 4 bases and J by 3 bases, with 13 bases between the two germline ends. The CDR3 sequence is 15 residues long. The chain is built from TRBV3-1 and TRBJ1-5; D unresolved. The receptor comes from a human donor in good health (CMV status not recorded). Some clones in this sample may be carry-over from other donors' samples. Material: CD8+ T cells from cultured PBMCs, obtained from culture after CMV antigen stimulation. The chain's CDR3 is CASSRGRQHNQPQHF. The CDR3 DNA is TGTGCCAGCAGCCGAGGTCGGCAGCACAATCAGCCCCAGCATTTT. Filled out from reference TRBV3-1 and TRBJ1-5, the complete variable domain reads DTAVSQTPKYLVTQMGNDKSIKCEQNLGHDTMYWYKQDSKKFLKIMFSYNNKELIINETVPNRFSPKSPDKAHLNLHINSLELGDSAVYFCASSRGRQHNQPQHFGDGTRLSIL.